This entry is about one TCR beta chain. No antigen is known for it. These data come from a study of memory CD4+ T cells and cytomegalovirus serostatus. Background on the study: Of the healthy Belgian adults, nine or ten were CMV seropositive and around 22 seronegative.

The sort gate was single viable CD3+CD4+CD8-CD45RO+ cells for memory CD4+ T cells. Total CD4+ T cells were enriched by CD4 positive selection. Study-wide results and caveats: Median bootstrapped AUC for CMV status was around 0.96 originally, 0.85 to 0.92 US-trained.

Data came from immunoSEQ multiplex PCR; TCRdb stores just in-frame clones and leaves some out. Of over 35,000 clones in the sample, around three quarters were seen once. V lost 0 bases and J lost 2, with 19 bases in between. CDR3 length: 19 amino acids. Germline loops: CDR1 LGHNA, CDR2 YNFKEQ. This TCR was sampled from an adult in good health and CMV-seronegative. Material: memory CD4+ T cells from blood. The chain combines TRBV4-2 with TRBJ1-4; D perhaps matches TRBD1 (5 bases). CDR3 bases: TGTGCCAGCAGCCAAGACCCTCGCGGTACAGGTTCGACTAATGAAAAACTGTTTTTT. Residues: CASSQDPRGTGSTNEKLFF.